This T cell receptor beta chain appears in the sequencing data of a study of OX40 agonist ivuxolimab in advanced cancers. With regard to the full study: Ivuxolimab was a fully human IgG2 agonistic monoclonal antibody targeting the costimulatory receptor OX40 (CD134). Prior anti-PD-1, anti-PD-L1 or anti-CTLA-4 therapy was permitted, and less than 45% of dose-escalation patients had received checkpoint inhibitors. Intravenous ivuxolimab was administered to patients every 2 weeks at six dose levels: 0.01, 0.1, 0.3, 1.5, 3 and 10 mg/kg. Among the roughly 50 dose-escalation patients, about 20 had hepatocellular carcinoma, 15 or so melanoma, 9 renal cell carcinoma and 9 head and neck cancer. Peripheral TCRbeta sequencing aimed to test whether ivuxolimab altered TCR sequence diversity and caused clonal T-cell expansion. In the dose-escalation cohort, roughly 80% of patients were male, and the mean age was roughly 60 years, with a range of about 20 to 90. Partial responses were achieved by three dose-escalation patients, of whom one had hepatocellular carcinoma and two had cutaneous melanoma. The paper describes the monotherapy dose-escalation part (N ≈ 52 patients) of the phase I trial of ivuxolimab. Study-level results and caveats: Low levels of normalized T-cell clonal expansion were also seen in some patients who did not respond. In the 0.1-3.0 mg/kg groups, partial responders had among the lowest normalized peripheral clonal expansion, particularly in CD8+ T cells. After ivuxolimab, more expanded clones were found on average in CD8+ T cells than in CD4+ T cells. The antigen specificity of the peripheral T cells that underwent clonal expansion was not determined. At doses from 0.1 to 3.0 mg/kg, clonal expansion was seen in both CD4+ and CD8+ blood T cells between baseline and week 6.

The trial excluded patients who had a history of autoimmune disease or who were on systemic immunosuppression. Peripheral blood for TCR sequencing was drawn from every dose cohort at baseline, at cycle 4 day 1 and at cycle 7 day 1. The samples were taken from a phase I, first-in-human, multicenter, open-label dose-escalation trial of ivuxolimab. Adults with locally advanced or metastatic head and neck squamous cell, hepatocellular, melanoma or renal cell carcinoma were enrolled in the trial. CD4+ and CD8+ T cells were sorted separately from peripheral blood before TCR sequencing. From cysteine to phenylalanine, the CDR3 is 14 amino acids long. Just the 42-base CDR3 DNA is kept, in frame starting at base 1. The junction carries 21 bases between V and J, which are trimmed by 5 bases and 11 bases respectively. CDR1 SEHNR and CDR2 FQNEAQ are derived from the germline V gene (reference sequence). Genomic DNA was isolated from the sorted cells so that the TCRbeta CDR3 region could be sequenced. The immunoSEQ Assay was used to sequence the TCRbeta CDR3 regions. TCRdb took over this immuneACCESS table, retaining in-frame rearrangements with V and J assigned. Such tables are incomplete; in checked studies, under half of the missing clones stem from an unresolved V gene, and the remainder is unexplained. The sample profile shows about 130,000 clones; roughly 90% of them were found once. The top ten clones comprise 0.8% to 1% of the sample.

A remark on this clone: What this receptor recognizes is not known. No clone much larger than this one lies a single base away; base qualities are absent.

The sequence came from an adult with an advanced solid tumor such as melanoma, head and neck, liver or kidney cancer. The sequences come from CD4+ or CD8+ T cells sorted from blood, collected in a trial of the OX40 agonist ivuxolimab. The chain joins TRBV7-9 to TRBJ2-5; D gene: possibly TRBD1, on 7 matching bases. The CDR3 has the sequence CASSPTSNTGEQYF. The nucleotides read TGTGCCAGCAGCCCGACTAGTAACACAGGGGAGCAGTACTTC.